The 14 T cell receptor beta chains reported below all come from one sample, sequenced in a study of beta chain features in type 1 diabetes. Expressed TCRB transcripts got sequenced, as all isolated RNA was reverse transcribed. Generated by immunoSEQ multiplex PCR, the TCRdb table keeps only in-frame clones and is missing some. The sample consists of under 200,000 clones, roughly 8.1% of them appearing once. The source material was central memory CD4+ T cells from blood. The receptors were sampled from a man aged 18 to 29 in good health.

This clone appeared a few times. The CDR3 sequence is CASSDLGGYQPQHF. CDR3 DNA sequence: TGTGCCAGCAGTGACCTTGGGGGGTATCAGCCCCAGCATTTT. V gene TRBV2 combines with J gene TRBJ1-5, with D possibly TRBD1 on 5 matching bases. This CDR3 comprises 14 residues. Germline assignment: CDR1 SNHLY and CDR2 FYNNEI. The germline V and J ends were trimmed by 3 bases and 5 bases, with 11 bases remaining between them.

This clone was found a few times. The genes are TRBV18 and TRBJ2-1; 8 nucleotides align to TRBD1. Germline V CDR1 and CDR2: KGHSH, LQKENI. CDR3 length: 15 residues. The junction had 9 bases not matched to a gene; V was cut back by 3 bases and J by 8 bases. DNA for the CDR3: TGTGCCAGCTCACCGGGCCAGGGGGCTTCAGATGAGCAGTTCTTC. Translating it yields CASSPGQGASDEQFF. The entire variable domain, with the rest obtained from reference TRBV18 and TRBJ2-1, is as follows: NAGVMQNPRHLVRRRGQEARLRCSPMKGHSHVYWYRQLPEEGLKFMVYLQKENIIDESGMPKERFSAEFPKEGPSILRIQQVVRGDSAAYFCASSPGQGASDEQFFGPGTRLTVL.

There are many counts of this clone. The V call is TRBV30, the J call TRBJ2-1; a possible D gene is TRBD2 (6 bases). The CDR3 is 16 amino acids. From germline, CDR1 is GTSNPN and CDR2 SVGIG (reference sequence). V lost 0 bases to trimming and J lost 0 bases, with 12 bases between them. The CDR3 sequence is CAWSVPSEYSYNEQFF. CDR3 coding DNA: TGTGCCTGGAGTGTCCCTAGCGAATACTCCTACAATGAGCAGTTCTTC.

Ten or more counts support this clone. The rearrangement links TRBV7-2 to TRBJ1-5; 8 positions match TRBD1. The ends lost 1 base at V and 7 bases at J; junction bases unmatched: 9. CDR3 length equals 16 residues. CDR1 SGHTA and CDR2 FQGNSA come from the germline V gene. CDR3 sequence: CASSLGTQGAGQPQHF. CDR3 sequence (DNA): TGTGCCAGCAGCTTAGGGACTCAGGGGGCTGGACAGCCCCAGCATTTT.

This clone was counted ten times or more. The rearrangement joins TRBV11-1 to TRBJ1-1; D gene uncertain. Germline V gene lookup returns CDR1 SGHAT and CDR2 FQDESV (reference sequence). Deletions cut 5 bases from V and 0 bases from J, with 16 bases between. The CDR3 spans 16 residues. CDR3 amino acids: CASSPGERSMNTEAFF. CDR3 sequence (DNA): TGTGCCAGCAGCCCCGGGGAGAGATCAATGAACACTGAAGCTTTCTTT.

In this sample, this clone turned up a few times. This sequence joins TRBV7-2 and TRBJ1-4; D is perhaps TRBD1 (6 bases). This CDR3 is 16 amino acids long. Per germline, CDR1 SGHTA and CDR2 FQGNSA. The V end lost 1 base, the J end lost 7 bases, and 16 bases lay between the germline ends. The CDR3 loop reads CASSLGDRTGGEKLFF. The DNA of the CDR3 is TGTGCCAGCAGCTTAGGCGACAGGACTGGGGGTGAAAAACTGTTTTTT.

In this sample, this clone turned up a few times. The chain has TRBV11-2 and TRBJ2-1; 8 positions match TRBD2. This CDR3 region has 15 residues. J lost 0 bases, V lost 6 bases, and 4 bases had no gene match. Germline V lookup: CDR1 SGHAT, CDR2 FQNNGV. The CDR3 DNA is TGTGCCAGCAGGCCCGGGGGGGGCTCCTACAATGAGCAGTTCTTC. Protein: CASRPGGGSYNEQFF.

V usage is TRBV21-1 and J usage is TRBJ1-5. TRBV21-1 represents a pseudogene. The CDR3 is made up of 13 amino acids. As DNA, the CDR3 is TGTGCCAGCAGCCCAACTCGGGGGCAGCCCCAGCATTTT. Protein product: CASSPTRGQPQHF.

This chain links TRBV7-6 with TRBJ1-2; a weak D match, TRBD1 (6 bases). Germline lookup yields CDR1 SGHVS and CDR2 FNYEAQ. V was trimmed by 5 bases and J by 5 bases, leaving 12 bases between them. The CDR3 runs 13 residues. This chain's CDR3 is CASSQDRSYGYTF. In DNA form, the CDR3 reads TGTGCCAGCAGCCAAGACAGGTCGTATGGCTACACCTTC.

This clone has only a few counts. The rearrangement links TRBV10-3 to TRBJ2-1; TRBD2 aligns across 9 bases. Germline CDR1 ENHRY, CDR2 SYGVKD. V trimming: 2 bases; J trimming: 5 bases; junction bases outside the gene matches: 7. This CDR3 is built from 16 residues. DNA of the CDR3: TGTGCCATCAGTGAGATGGGAAGCGGGGGGCACAATGAGCAGTTCTTC. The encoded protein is CAISEMGSGGHNEQFF.

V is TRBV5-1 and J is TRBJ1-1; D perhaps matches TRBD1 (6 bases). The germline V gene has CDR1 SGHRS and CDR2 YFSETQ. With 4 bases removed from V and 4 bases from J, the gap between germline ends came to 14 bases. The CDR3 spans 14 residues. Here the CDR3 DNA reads TGCGCCAGCAGCGGGACCTTAGGGGGCACTGAAGCTTTCTTT. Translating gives CASSGTLGGTEAFF.

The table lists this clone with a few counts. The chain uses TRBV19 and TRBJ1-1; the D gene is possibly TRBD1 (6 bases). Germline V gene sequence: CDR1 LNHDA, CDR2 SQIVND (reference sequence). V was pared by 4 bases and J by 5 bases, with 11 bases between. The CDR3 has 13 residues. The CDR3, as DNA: TGTGCCAGTAGTAGGGTCCAGGGGACTGAAGCTTTCTTT. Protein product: CASSRVQGTEAFF.

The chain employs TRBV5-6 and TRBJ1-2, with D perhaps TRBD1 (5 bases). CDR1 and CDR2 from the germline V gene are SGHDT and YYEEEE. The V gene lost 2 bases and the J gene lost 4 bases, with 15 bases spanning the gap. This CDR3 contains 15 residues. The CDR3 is CASSFGGAVAYGYTF. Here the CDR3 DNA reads TGTGCCAGCAGCTTCGGGGGTGCAGTCGCCTATGGCTACACCTTC.

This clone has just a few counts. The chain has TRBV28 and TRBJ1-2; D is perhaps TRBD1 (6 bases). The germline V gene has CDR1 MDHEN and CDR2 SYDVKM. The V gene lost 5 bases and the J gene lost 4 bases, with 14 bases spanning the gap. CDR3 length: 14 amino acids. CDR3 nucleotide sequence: TGTGCCAGCAGTGCAACCACCAGGGGCTATGGCTACACCTTC. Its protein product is CASSATTRGYGYTF.